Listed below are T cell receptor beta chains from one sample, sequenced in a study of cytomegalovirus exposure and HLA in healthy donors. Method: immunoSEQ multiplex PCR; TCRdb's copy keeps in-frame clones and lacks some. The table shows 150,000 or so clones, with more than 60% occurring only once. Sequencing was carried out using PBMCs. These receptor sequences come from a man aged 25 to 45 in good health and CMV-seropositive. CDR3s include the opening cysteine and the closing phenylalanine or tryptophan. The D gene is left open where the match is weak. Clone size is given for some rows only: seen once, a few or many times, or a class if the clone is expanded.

CDR3aa: CASSLLAGGPGEQFF; CDR3nt: TGTGCCAGCAGCTTACTAGCGGGAGGGCCAGGTGAGCAGTTCTTC; j_gene: TRBJ2-1; d_gene: TRBD2; v_gene: TRBV7-9; abundance: NA
CDR3aa: CASSSPGQASSYNEQFF; CDR3nt: TGTGCCAGCAGTTCCCCAGGACAGGCAAGCTCCTACAATGAGCAGTTCTTC; j_gene: TRBJ2-1; d_gene: TRBD1; v_gene: TRBV27; abundance: NA
CDR3aa: CASSLGGGAYEQYF; CDR3nt: TGTGCCAGCAGCTTAGGCGGAGGTGCTTACGAGCAGTACTTC; j_gene: TRBJ2-7; d_gene: NA; v_gene: TRBV11-3; abundance: NA
CDR3aa: CASRRGLAGYYEQYF; CDR3nt: TGCGCCAGCAGACGAGGACTAGCGGGATATTACGAGCAGTACTTC; j_gene: TRBJ2-7; d_gene: TRBD2; v_gene: TRBV5-1; abundance: NA
CDR3aa: CASTLLGGARETQYF; CDR3nt: TGCGCCAGCACCCTCCTGGGGGGGGCACGCGAGACCCAGTACTTC; j_gene: TRBJ2-5; d_gene: NA; v_gene: TRBV4-1; abundance: NA
CDR3aa: CASSPWGGLQPQHF; CDR3nt: TGTGCCAGCAGTCCATGGGGGGGGCTTCAGCCCCAGCATTTT; j_gene: TRBJ1-5; d_gene: NA; v_gene: TRBV27; abundance: few
CDR3aa: CASSPGQVYEQYF; CDR3nt: TGTGCCAGCAGCCCGGGACAGGTGTACGAGCAGTACTTC; j_gene: TRBJ2-7; d_gene: TRBD1; v_gene: TRBV7-6; abundance: NA
CDR3aa: CASSPDPQGGYTF; CDR3nt: TGTGCCAGCAGCCCCGACCCTCAGGGCGGCTACACCTTC; j_gene: TRBJ1-2; d_gene: NA; v_gene: TRBV7-9; abundance: few
CDR3aa: CASSLYTGDGLTDTQYF; CDR3nt: TGTGCCAGCAGCTTGTATACAGGGGATGGCTTAACAGATACGCAGTATTTT; j_gene: TRBJ2-3; d_gene: TRBD1; v_gene: TRBV5-6; abundance: few
CDR3aa: CASSGSVQETQYF; CDR3nt: TGCGCCAGCAGTGGTTCGGTCCAAGAGACCCAGTACTTC; j_gene: TRBJ2-5; d_gene: NA; v_gene: TRBV10-1; abundance: NA
CDR3aa: CASSFSQGNTEAFF; CDR3nt: TGTGCCAGCAGCTTCTCACAGGGGAACACTGAAGCTTTCTTT; j_gene: TRBJ1-1; d_gene: NA; v_gene: TRBV11-2; abundance: once
CDR3aa: CASSQVATGQGLGTNEKLFF; CDR3nt: TGCGCCAGCAGCCAAGTCGCAACCGGACAGGGCTTGGGGACTAATGAAAAACTGTTTTTT; j_gene: TRBJ1-4; d_gene: TRBD1; v_gene: TRBV4-1; abundance: NA
CDR3aa: CASSHRTDTQYF; CDR3nt: TGTGCCAGCAGCCACCGGACAGATACGCAGTATTTT; j_gene: TRBJ2-3; d_gene: NA; v_gene: TRBV7-6; abundance: NA
CDR3aa: CASSPWGGGGNQPQHF; CDR3nt: TGTGCCAGCAGTCCCTGGGGGGGAGGCGGCAATCAGCCCCAGCATTTT; j_gene: TRBJ1-5; d_gene: NA; v_gene: TRBV28; abundance: once
CDR3aa: CASRLRSSEETQYF; CDR3nt: TGCGCCAGCAGATTACGGTCCAGCGAGGAGACCCAGTACTTC; j_gene: TRBJ2-5; d_gene: NA; v_gene: TRBV5-1; abundance: NA
CDR3aa: CASSRTANYGYTF; CDR3nt: TGTGCCAGCAGCCGGACAGCGAACTATGGCTACACCTTC; j_gene: TRBJ1-2; d_gene: NA; v_gene: TRBV6-1; abundance: NA
CDR3aa: CASSGTVMGTEAFF; CDR3nt: TGTGCCAGCAGCGGGACAGTCATGGGCACTGAAGCTTTCTTT; j_gene: TRBJ1-1; d_gene: NA; v_gene: TRBV9; abundance: few
CDR3aa: CASSHSGGANYGYTF; CDR3nt: TGTGCCAGCAGCCATTCGGGGGGAGCTAACTATGGCTACACCTTC; j_gene: TRBJ1-2; d_gene: NA; v_gene: TRBV25-1; abundance: few
CDR3aa: CASSQGGAYGYTF; CDR3nt: TGTGCCAGCAGCCAGGGAGGGGCCTATGGCTACACCTTC; j_gene: TRBJ1-2; d_gene: NA; v_gene: TRBV7-9; abundance: NA
CDR3aa: CASGGSRVLPIEQFF; CDR3nt: TGCGCCAGCGGGGGGTCAAGGGTGCTCCCTATTGAGCAGTTCTTC; j_gene: TRBJ2-1; d_gene: NA; v_gene: TRBV10-1; abundance: NA
CDR3aa: CATGGSSYEQYF; CDR3nt: TGTGCCACCGGCGGTAGCTCCTACGAGCAGTACTTC; j_gene: TRBJ2-7; d_gene: NA; v_gene: TRBV15; abundance: NA
CDR3aa: CASSFRSTPGELFF; CDR3nt: TGTGCCAGCAGCTTCCGCTCGACACCCGGGGAGCTGTTTTTT; j_gene: TRBJ2-2; d_gene: NA; v_gene: TRBV7-9; abundance: NA
CDR3aa: CASSLGAAGELFF; CDR3nt: TGTGCCAGTTCCTTAGGGGCAGCCGGGGAGCTGTTTTTT; j_gene: TRBJ2-2; d_gene: NA; v_gene: TRBV2; abundance: NA
CDR3aa: CASSMEQGFLSEQYF; CDR3nt: TGTGCCAGCAGCATGGAACAGGGGTTTCTTTCCGAGCAGTACTTC; j_gene: TRBJ2-7; d_gene: TRBD1; v_gene: TRBV11-1; abundance: NA
CDR3aa: CASSVALTGGGRLNFSNQPQHF; CDR3nt: TGTGCCAGCAGCGTAGCCCTCACCGGGGGGGGCAGGCTCAACTTTAGCAATCAGCCCCAGCATTTT; j_gene: TRBJ1-5; d_gene: NA; v_gene: TRBV9; abundance: NA
CDR3aa: CASRSPGQGSEQYF; CDR3nt: TGTGCCAGCAGATCCCCGGGACAGGGATCCGAGCAGTACTTC; j_gene: TRBJ2-7; d_gene: TRBD1; v_gene: TRBV5-4; abundance: NA
CDR3aa: CASLGEVGSNQPQHF; CDR3nt: TGTGCCAGCCTAGGGGAGGTCGGGAGCAATCAGCCCCAGCATTTT; j_gene: TRBJ1-5; d_gene: NA; v_gene: TRBV2; abundance: once
CDR3aa: CASSTGGIGNIQYF; CDR3nt: TGTGCCAGTAGTACAGGGGGAATTGGGAACATTCAGTACTTC; j_gene: TRBJ2-4; d_gene: TRBD1; v_gene: TRBV19; abundance: few
CDR3aa: CASSRVDRGQETQYF; CDR3nt: TGTGCCAGCAGCCGTGTGGACAGGGGACAAGAGACCCAGTACTTC; j_gene: TRBJ2-5; d_gene: TRBD1; v_gene: TRBV5-4; abundance: NA
CDR3aa: CASSDSGLAGFNEQFF; CDR3nt: TGTGCCAGCAGTGACTCGGGACTAGCGGGATTTAATGAGCAGTTCTTC; j_gene: TRBJ2-1; d_gene: TRBD2; v_gene: TRBV6-4; abundance: NA
CDR3aa: CAWTGGWGGYTF; CDR3nt: TGTGCCTGGACAGGGGGCTGGGGCGGCTACACCTTC; j_gene: TRBJ1-2; d_gene: TRBD1; v_gene: TRBV30; abundance: NA
CDR3aa: CASGLGTVYEQYF; CDR3nt: TGTGCTAGTGGTCTAGGGACAGTCTACGAGCAGTACTTC; j_gene: TRBJ2-7; d_gene: TRBD1; v_gene: TRBV12-5; abundance: few
CDR3aa: CASSSGTSGYTDTQYF; CDR3nt: TGCGCCAGCAGCTCGGGGACTAGCGGGTACACAGATACGCAGTATTTT; j_gene: TRBJ2-3; d_gene: TRBD2; v_gene: TRBV5-1; abundance: NA
CDR3aa: CASSQDDLAETYEQYF; CDR3nt: TGCGCCAGCAGCCAAGATGATCTGGCGGAGACCTACGAGCAGTACTTC; j_gene: TRBJ2-7; d_gene: NA; v_gene: TRBV4-1; abundance: NA
CDR3aa: CASSPPTHGTNAQFF; CDR3nt: TGTGCCAGCTCTCCTCCCACCCATGGGACAAATGCGCAGTTCTTC; j_gene: TRBJ2-1; d_gene: NA; v_gene: TRBV18; abundance: few
CDR3aa: CASSEFIVNRGDTQYF; CDR3nt: TGTGCCAGCAGTGAATTTATAGTGAATAGAGGAGATACGCAGTATTTT; j_gene: TRBJ2-3; d_gene: NA; v_gene: TRBV6-1; abundance: NA
CDR3aa: CASSPSGSTDTQYF; CDR3nt: TGTGCCAGCTCACCTAGCGGTAGCACAGATACGCAGTATTTT; j_gene: TRBJ2-3; d_gene: NA; v_gene: TRBV18; abundance: NA
CDR3aa: CASSIQGGNGNYGYTF; CDR3nt: TGTGCCAGTAGTATTCAAGGGGGCAATGGTAACTATGGCTACACCTTC; j_gene: TRBJ1-2; d_gene: TRBD1; v_gene: TRBV19; abundance: few
CDR3aa: CASRPGQGNIQYF; CDR3nt: TGTGCCAGCAGACCGGGACAGGGAAACATTCAGTACTTC; j_gene: TRBJ2-4; d_gene: TRBD1; v_gene: TRBV6-1; abundance: once
CDR3aa: CASSSWDRGLTEAFF; CDR3nt: TGCGCCAGCAGCTCCTGGGACAGGGGGCTCACTGAAGCTTTCTTT; j_gene: TRBJ1-1; d_gene: TRBD1; v_gene: TRBV5-1; abundance: NA
CDR3aa: CASRISGGTDTQYF; CDR3nt: TGTGCCAGCAGGATAAGCGGGGGGACAGATACGCAGTATTTT; j_gene: TRBJ2-3; d_gene: TRBD2; v_gene: TRBV2; abundance: NA
CDR3aa: CASRPQYNEQFF; CDR3nt: TGTGCCAGCAGACCACAATACAATGAGCAGTTCTTC; j_gene: TRBJ2-1; d_gene: NA; v_gene: TRBV6-6; abundance: NA
CDR3aa: CASSLVGLAKDNEQFF; CDR3nt: TGTGCCAGCAGCTTGGTCGGACTCGCCAAGGATAATGAGCAGTTCTTC; j_gene: TRBJ2-1; d_gene: NA; v_gene: TRBV5-6; abundance: NA
CDR3aa: CASSLLAGGTDTQYF; CDR3nt: TGCGCCAGCAGCCTACTAGCGGGAGGGACAGATACGCAGTATTTT; j_gene: TRBJ2-3; d_gene: TRBD2; v_gene: TRBV5-1; abundance: few
CDR3aa: CASSLSGGGEAFF; CDR3nt: TGTGCCAGCAGTTTATCTGGGGGAGGGGAAGCTTTCTTT; j_gene: TRBJ1-1; d_gene: NA; v_gene: TRBV28; abundance: NA
CDR3aa: CASSFTTGPRGNSPLHF; CDR3nt: TGTGCCAGCAGCTTCACGACAGGGCCCAGGGGAAATTCACCCCTCCACTTT; j_gene: TRBJ1-6; d_gene: TRBD1; v_gene: TRBV7-6; abundance: few
CDR3aa: CASRPNRGAYYNEQFF; CDR3nt: TGTGCCAGCAGGCCGAACAGGGGCGCCTACTACAATGAGCAGTTCTTC; j_gene: TRBJ2-1; d_gene: TRBD1; v_gene: TRBV6-4; abundance: NA
CDR3aa: CASSYGSGAGNEQFF; CDR3nt: TGTGCCAGCAGTTACGGTAGCGGGGCCGGCAATGAGCAGTTCTTC; j_gene: TRBJ2-1; d_gene: TRBD2; v_gene: TRBV6-5; abundance: NA